These 10 T cell receptor beta chains came from one sample sequenced in a study of OX40 agonist ivuxolimab in advanced cancers. Measured with immunoSEQ multiplex PCR; TCRdb has only the in-frame clones, and not every one. The data show under 100,000 clones, 85% to 95% seen once. Sequences were derived from CD4+ or CD8+ T cells sorted from blood, sampled in a trial of the OX40 agonist ivuxolimab. The receptors were sampled from an adult with an advanced solid tumor such as melanoma, head and neck, liver or kidney cancer.

The chain carries TRBV5-6 and TRBJ2-7; D is unresolved. V gave up 4 bases and J gave up 2 bases, with 16 bases separating them. Germline-derived CDR1 and CDR2 are SGHDT and YYEEEE. This CDR3 has 15 residues. The CDR3 coding sequence is TGTGCCAGCAGCCGAAGACACATCTGGCCCTACGAGCAGTACTTC. It is translated as CASSRRHIWPYEQYF.

The chain combines TRBV19 with TRBJ2-7; D perhaps matches TRBD2 (7 bases). Germline V CDR1 and CDR2: LNHDA, SQIVND (reference sequence). V was pared by 5 bases and J by 5 bases, with 13 bases between. The CDR3 is 13 residues long. CDR3 bases: TGTGCCAGTAGTGCTGGGGGGGCCGACGAGCAGTACTTC. This gives the protein CASSAGGADEQYF.

The chain carries TRBV6-1 and TRBJ2-7; D is ambiguous. V shed 2 bases and J shed 4 bases, with 3 bases lying between them. This CDR3 is built from 11 residues. CDR1 and CDR2 (germline): MNHNS, SASEGT. The CDR3 loop is CASSENYEQYF. CDR3 DNA: TGTGCCAGCAGTGAAAATTACGAGCAGTACTTC.

The CDR3 is CASSLAGSYTDTQYF. The CDR3 DNA follows: TGTGCCAGCAGCTTAGCGGGCAGCTACACAGATACGCAGTATTTT. The V call is TRBV7-2, the J call TRBJ2-3, with D unresolved. Germline lookup yields CDR1 SGHTA and CDR2 FQGNSA. V shed 0 bases and J shed 2 bases, with 9 bases lying between them. This CDR3 is built from 15 residues.

This chain uses TRBV4-1 with TRBJ2-3, with 7 bases aligning to TRBD1. The CDR3 totals 14 residues. Germline trimming cut 5 bases from V and 1 base from J; bases unmatched to any gene: 3. From germline, CDR1 is MGHRA and CDR2 YSYEKL. This CDR3 is CASSDDRGTDTQYF. In DNA form, the CDR3 reads TGCGCCAGCAGCGACGACAGGGGCACAGATACGCAGTATTTT.

The chain couples TRBV2 to TRBJ2-7; TRBD1 agrees at 11 bases. Germline CDR1 is SNHLY and CDR2 is FYNNEI. The CDR3 covers 13 residues. With V trimmed by 9 bases and J by 3 bases, 4 bases remained unmatched. The CDR3 nucleotides read TGTGCCAGACAGGGACAGGGGGACTACGAGCAGTACTTC. Translation: CARQGQGDYEQYF.

The V call is TRBV27, the J call TRBJ2-2; 9 positions match TRBD1. CDR1 is MNHEY and CDR2 is SMNVEV in the germline V gene (reference sequence). CDR3 size: 17 residues. Unmatched junction bases numbered 11, after V lost 3 bases and J lost 6 bases. The CDR3 sequence: CASSFPAGTGYPGELFF. CDR3 in DNA: TGTGCCAGCAGTTTCCCCGCCGGGACAGGGTACCCCGGGGAGCTGTTTTTT.

V gene TRBV19 combines with J gene TRBJ1-4; D is unclear. The V gene lost 1 base and the J gene lost 6 bases, with 15 bases spanning the gap. Germline CDR1 reads LNHDA; CDR2 reads SQIVND (reference sequence). The CDR3 has 16 amino acids. CDR3: CASSIVHSTRDEKLFF. CDR3 sequence (DNA): TGTGCCAGTAGTATAGTCCACAGCACCCGGGATGAAAAACTGTTTTTT.

The chain combines TRBV11-2 with TRBJ1-1; TRBD1 agrees at 7 bases. Germline CDR1 and CDR2: SGHAT and FQNNGV. J gave up 5 bases and V 0 bases, and 6 bases lay outside the gene matches. The CDR3 is 15 amino acids. For the CDR3, the DNA is TGTGCCAGCAGCTTAGAGGGGGCAGGGGGAACTGAAGCTTTCTTT. Translating gives CASSLEGAGGTEAFF.

This chain joins TRBV27 and TRBJ1-4; tentatively, D is TRBD1 (5 bases). CDR1 MNHEY and CDR2 SMNVEV come from the germline V gene (reference sequence). V dropped 5 bases and J dropped 8 bases, with 18 bases sitting between them. This CDR3 comprises 15 residues. The CDR3 sequence: CASSPYAGSGEKLFF. The DNA for the CDR3 is TGTGCCAGCAGTCCCTATGCAGGGAGTGGGGAAAAACTGTTTTTT.